The 21 T cell receptor beta chains given below trace back to one sample, sequenced in a study of response to subunit inactivated influenza vaccine. TCRdb independently ran MiXCR on the RT-PCR reads; one entry per CDR3 protein. The profile shows more than 700,000 distinct CDR3 sequences, 21% of them singletons. The sample consisted of PBMCs from blood, taken around 5 days after vaccination. Receptors originate from a man in his forties or fifties who received an inactivated influenza vaccine.

This chain links TRBV5-1 with TRBJ2-1; TRBD1 aligns across 10 bases. CDR1 and CDR2 from the germline V gene are SGHRS and YFSETQ. The CDR3 is made up of 16 amino acids. The V gene end was trimmed by 4 bases and the J gene end by 3 bases; junction bases not matched to a gene: 7. The CDR3 protein is CASSRDRDRGYNEQFF. The CDR3 bases are TGCGCCAGCAGCCGAGACCGGGACAGGGGCTACAATGAGCAGTTCTTC.

CDR3 nucleotide sequence: TGCAGTGCCAGAAGACGGGGGGGGGATACGCAGTATTTT. Translating it yields CSARRRGGDTQYF. V gene TRBV20-1 combines with J gene TRBJ2-3, with 8 positions matching TRBD2. The CDR3 contains 13 residues. The ends lost 6 bases at V and 6 bases at J; junction bases unmatched: 8. CDR1 and CDR2 from the germline V gene are DFQATT and SNEGSKA (reference sequence).

This chain connects TRBV20-1 to TRBJ2-7, with D possibly being TRBD1 (5 bases). The germline gives CDR1 DFQATT, CDR2 SNEGSKA (reference sequence). The CDR3 has 12 amino acids. Trimming removed 4 bases at V and 9 bases at J, with 16 bases between. The CDR3 is CSATRQYLGQYF. The CDR3 DNA is TGCAGTGCTACACGACAGTACCTCGGGCAGTACTTC.

This clonotype has just a few counts. CDR3 region: CASSSNVPETQYF. The CDR3, as DNA: TGTGCCAGCAGCTCCAACGTCCCTGAGACCCAGTACTTC. The chain employs TRBV5-5 and TRBJ2-5; D unresolved. The germline CDR1 and CDR2 sequences are SGHKS and YYEKEE (reference sequence). Trimming pared 3 bases from V and 5 bases from J, leaving 11 bases between. The CDR3 sequence is 13 residues long. Variable domain in full (rest from reference TRBV5-5 and TRBJ2-5): DAGVTQSPTHLIKTRGQQVTLRCSPISGHKSVSWYQQVLGQGPQFIFQYYEKEERGRGNFPDRFSARQFPNYSSELNVNALLLGDSALYLCASSSNVPETQYFGPGTRLLVL.

Only a few counts were recorded for this clonotype. The chain employs TRBV20-1 and TRBJ2-4, with D maybe TRBD1 (5 bases). This CDR3 has 13 residues. V lost 7 bases, J lost 6 bases, and 16 bases lay in between. The germline CDR1 and CDR2 sequences are DFQATT and SNEGSKA (reference sequence). The CDR3 loop reads CSGGGRFRNIQYF. For the CDR3, the DNA is TGCAGTGGGGGCGGCCGCTTCCGAAACATTCAGTACTTC.

The CDR3 is CSVQGQAGTEAFF. The CDR3 DNA is TGCAGCGTTCAGGGACAGGCCGGGACTGAAGCTTTCTTT. This chain links TRBV29-1 with TRBJ1-1; 8 bases are a match to TRBD1. The CDR3 spans 13 residues. J lost 5 bases, V lost 5 bases, and 7 bases had no gene match. CDR1 and CDR2 (germline): SQVTM, ANQGSEA.

The chain links TRBV10-3 to TRBJ2-5, with 8 bases that match TRBD2. V shed 6 bases and J 2 bases; nucleotides not matched to a gene: 2. The CDR3 contains 13 residues. Germline V CDR1 and CDR2: ENHRY, SYGVKD. Here the CDR3 DNA reads TGTGCCATCAGAGCGGGAGTGCAAGAGACCCAGTACTTC. This codes for CAIRAGVQETQYF.

CDR3 in amino acids: CASSAGTNYEQYF. In DNA, the CDR3 is TGTGCCAGCAGTGCAGGGACTAACTACGAGCAGTACTTC. This sequence joins TRBV6-1 and TRBJ2-7; 7 bases align to TRBD2. Germline V gene data show CDR1 as MNHNS and CDR2 as SASEGT. The junction had 3 bases not matched to a gene; V was cut back by 4 bases and J by 3 bases. The CDR3 loop spans 13 amino acids.

The J gene is TRBJ2-5, the V gene TRBV7-9, with a weak D call TRBD1 (5 bases). Looked up from germline, CDR1 is SEHNR and CDR2 is FQNEAQ (reference sequence). The CDR3 runs to 15 residues. Trimming removed 0 bases at V and 4 bases at J, with 12 bases between. As DNA, the CDR3 is TGTGCCAGCAGCTTAGCTGTGACAGTAACAGAGACCCAGTACTTC. Protein sequence: CASSLAVTVTETQYF.

This clonotype was observed a handful of times. The chain uses TRBV4-3 and TRBJ2-7, with D perhaps TRBD1 or TRBD2 (5 bases each). Germline V lookup: CDR1 LGHNA, CDR2 YSLEER. The length of the CDR3 is 15 residues. V lost 3 bases to trimming and J lost 0 bases, with 12 bases between them. This CDR3 is CASSQEGTVSYEQYF. The CDR3 DNA reads TGCGCCAGCAGCCAGGAAGGGACGGTCTCCTACGAGCAGTACTTC.

This clonotype was observed a few times. CDR3 sequence: CSVEDWGSPTDTQYF. The DNA for the CDR3 is TGCAGCGTTGAGGACTGGGGGTCTCCCACAGATACGCAGTATTTT. V gene TRBV29-1 combines with J gene TRBJ2-3; D might be TRBD1 or TRBD2, each matching 5 bases. The V and J ends lost 3 bases and 2 bases respectively, with 15 bases between them. This CDR3 region has 15 residues. Germline V gene lookup returns CDR1 SQVTM and CDR2 ANQGSEA.

This chain links TRBV4-1 with TRBJ2-1; TRBD1 agrees at 12 bases. The CDR3 covers 18 residues. Germline V gives CDR1 MGHRA, CDR2 YSYEKL. The V and J ends lost 2 bases and 6 bases, in that order; junction bases with no gene match: 11. CDR3 residues: CASSQLPGDRGRSNEQFF. DNA for the CDR3: TGCGCCAGCAGCCAACTACCCGGGGACAGGGGGCGAAGCAATGAGCAGTTCTTC.

This clonotype has a handful of counts. The rearrangement links TRBV6-2 or TRBV6-3 to TRBJ2-1; D uncertain. Looked up from germline, CDR1 is MNHEY and CDR2 is SVGEGT. This CDR3 has 14 residues. Trimming removed 0 bases at V and 6 bases at J, with 9 bases between. CDR3 amino acids: CASSYSSGFNEQFF. The CDR3 region has the DNA TGTGCCAGCAGTTACTCTTCTGGGTTCAATGAGCAGTTCTTC.

The V and J genes are TRBV20-1 and TRBJ2-1; maybe TRBD2 (7 bases). There are 16 residues in the CDR3. V lost 5 bases, J lost 2 bases, and 19 bases lay in between. CDR1 is DFQATT, CDR2 SNEGSKA, per germline (reference sequence). CDR3 protein: CSAQKGEGEAYNEQFF. Written as DNA, the CDR3 is TGCAGTGCTCAAAAGGGGGAGGGCGAGGCCTACAATGAGCAGTTCTTC.

The table lists this clonotype with a few counts. The rearrangement uses TRBV12-3 or TRBV12-4 and TRBJ1-1, with D tentatively TRBD1 (5 bases). The CDR3 contains 15 residues. V was trimmed by 5 bases and J by 1 base, leaving 14 bases between them. For the CDR3, the DNA is TGTGCCAGCAGTACCTACGGGGCGGCGAACACTGAAGCTTTCTTT. Residues: CASSTYGAANTEAFF.

The V gene is TRBV9, the J gene TRBJ2-1; D may be TRBD2 (5 bases). This CDR3 region has 14 residues. The germline CDR1 and CDR2 sequences are SGDLS and YYNGEE. V shed 7 bases and J shed 8 bases, with 19 bases lying between them. The CDR3 loop is CASGWENTWDEQFF. The DNA of the CDR3 is TGTGCCAGCGGGTGGGAGAATACATGGGATGAGCAGTTCTTC.

This clonotype was counted a few times. The chain is built from TRBV7-2 and TRBJ1-1, with D possibly being TRBD1 (6 bases). The CDR3 extends over 15 amino acids. Germline-derived CDR1 and CDR2 are SGHTA and FQGNSA. V was pared by 5 bases and J by 1 base, with 14 bases between. The DNA of the CDR3 is TGTGCCAGCAGCGCACAAACAGGGAGGAACACTGAAGCTTTCTTT. Protein sequence: CASSAQTGRNTEAFF.

The rearrangement links TRBV10-3 to TRBJ2-2; TRBD2 matches 9 bases. V lost 6 bases to trimming and J lost 0 bases; unmatched junction nucleotides: 8. Germline V CDR1 and CDR2: ENHRY, SYGVKD. The CDR3 consists of 17 residues. The CDR3: CAIRALAGPANTGELFF. CDR3 nucleotide sequence: TGTGCCATCAGGGCACTAGCGGGTCCCGCGAACACCGGGGAGCTGTTTTTT.

This clonotype was observed a handful of times. This rearrangement joins TRBV7-6 to TRBJ2-6; D is ambiguous. Germline loops: CDR1 SGHVS, CDR2 FNYEAQ. The CDR3 totals 18 residues. Trimming removed 0 bases at V and 1 base at J, with 13 bases between. The CDR3 DNA sequence: TGTGCCAGCAGCTTAGCGGGGTTACGCATATCTGGGGCCAACGTCCTGACTTTC. This translates into CASSLAGLRISGANVLTF.

The table lists this clonotype with a few counts. The genes are TRBV10-1 and TRBJ1-2; D unclear. Deletions cut 4 bases from V and 5 bases from J, with 11 bases between. CDR3 size: 13 residues. Germline V gene sequence: CDR1 WNHNN, CDR2 SYGVQD (reference sequence). CDR3 nucleotides: TGCGCCAGCAGTGCGGACTTCGGGTATGGCTACACCTTC. Residues: CASSADFGYGYTF.

V is TRBV4-3 and J is TRBJ2-2; D is perhaps TRBD1 (6 bases). The CDR3 extends over 14 amino acids. Trimming stripped 1 base from V and 6 bases from J, with 9 bases between. Germline V gene data show CDR1 as LGHNA and CDR2 as YSLEER. The CDR3 sequence is CASSQVPGAGELFF. CDR3 DNA sequence: TGCGCCAGCAGCCAAGTTCCAGGGGCCGGGGAGCTGTTTTTT.